One sample yielded the 7 T cell receptor beta chains listed below, sequenced in a study of blood T cell repertoires in COVID-19. TCRdb keeps only in-frame clones here, not all; method: immunoSEQ multiplex PCR. This table holds over 300,000 clones, more than 75% found once. The sequencing input was PBMCs or T cells enriched from blood (not recorded which). All receptors come from a woman in her twenties or thirties with acute COVID-19.

This chain links TRBV7-9 with TRBJ2-7, with 8 bases lining up with TRBD1. Trimming at V came to 5 bases and at J to 7 bases, leaving 7 bases not matched to a gene. CDR1 SEHNR and CDR2 FQNEAQ come from the germline V gene (reference sequence). The CDR3 consists of 13 residues. The CDR3 DNA is TGTGCCAGCAGCCTCGGACAGGGAGGAGAGCAGTACTTC. Protein: CASSLGQGGEQYF.

The CDR3 spells CASSEWARVTEAFF. The CDR3 region has the DNA TGTGCCAGCAGTGAATGGGCCAGGGTCACTGAAGCTTTCTTT. This chain uses TRBV2 with TRBJ1-1; D possibly corresponds to TRBD1 (5 bases). V was trimmed by 2 bases and J by 4 bases, leaving 11 bases between them. CDR3 length equals 14 residues. Per germline, CDR1 SNHLY and CDR2 FYNNEI.

This rearrangement joins TRBV11-2 to TRBJ1-1; 9 bases are a match to TRBD1. Germline CDR1 reads SGHAT; CDR2 reads FQNNGV. The trim removed 5 bases at V and 2 bases at J, leaving 9 bases unmatched. The length of the CDR3 is 16 residues. CDR3 sequence (DNA): TGTGCCAGCAGCCCACGGACAGGGGTGGGAAACACTGAAGCTTTCTTT. Amino acids: CASSPRTGVGNTEAFF.

V and J are TRBV6-5 and TRBJ2-7, with 7 positions matching TRBD2. The V gene's germline CDR1 is MNHEY and CDR2 SVGAGI. CDR3 length: 15 residues. V shed 0 bases and J 1 base; nucleotides not matched to a gene: 3. Here the CDR3 DNA reads TGTGCCAGCAGTTACTCACGGGGGGAATCCTACGAGCAGTACTTC. Protein product: CASSYSRGESYEQYF.

The J gene is TRBJ1-5, the V gene TRBV5-1; D is ambiguous. From germline, CDR1 is SGHRS and CDR2 YFSETQ. The CDR3 sequence is 15 residues long. Deletions cut 0 bases from V and 7 bases from J, with 14 bases between. CDR3 region: CASSLAGGLRQPQHF. The CDR3 bases are TGCGCCAGCAGCTTGGCCGGTGGGCTGCGACAGCCCCAGCATTTT. Variable domain in full (rest from reference TRBV5-1 and TRBJ1-5): KAGVTQTPRYLIKTRGQQVTLSCSPISGHRSVSWYQQTPGQGLQFLFEYFSETQRNKGNFPGRFSGRQFSNSRSEMNVSTLELGDSALYLCASSLAGGLRQPQHFGDGTRLSIL.

The chain carries TRBV2 and TRBJ2-2, with D tentatively TRBD1 (5 bases). CDR3 length: 14 residues. Germline V gene lookup returns CDR1 SNHLY and CDR2 FYNNEI. Trimming took off 3 bases at V and 7 bases at J, with 12 bases between the two ends. The CDR3 DNA sequence: TGTGCCAGCAGTGATCGGCAGGGAAGCGGGGAGCTGTTTTTT. Its translation: CASSDRQGSGELFF.

J is TRBJ1-2 and V is TRBV4-1; the D is unclear. CDR1 is MGHRA and CDR2 is YSYEKL in the germline V gene. V was clipped by 1 base and J by 7 bases, with 16 bases between them. The CDR3 consists of 15 residues. CDR3 sequence reads: CASSQGAADPGGYTF. CDR3 DNA: TGCGCCAGCAGCCAAGGGGCAGCGGACCCAGGTGGCTACACCTTC.